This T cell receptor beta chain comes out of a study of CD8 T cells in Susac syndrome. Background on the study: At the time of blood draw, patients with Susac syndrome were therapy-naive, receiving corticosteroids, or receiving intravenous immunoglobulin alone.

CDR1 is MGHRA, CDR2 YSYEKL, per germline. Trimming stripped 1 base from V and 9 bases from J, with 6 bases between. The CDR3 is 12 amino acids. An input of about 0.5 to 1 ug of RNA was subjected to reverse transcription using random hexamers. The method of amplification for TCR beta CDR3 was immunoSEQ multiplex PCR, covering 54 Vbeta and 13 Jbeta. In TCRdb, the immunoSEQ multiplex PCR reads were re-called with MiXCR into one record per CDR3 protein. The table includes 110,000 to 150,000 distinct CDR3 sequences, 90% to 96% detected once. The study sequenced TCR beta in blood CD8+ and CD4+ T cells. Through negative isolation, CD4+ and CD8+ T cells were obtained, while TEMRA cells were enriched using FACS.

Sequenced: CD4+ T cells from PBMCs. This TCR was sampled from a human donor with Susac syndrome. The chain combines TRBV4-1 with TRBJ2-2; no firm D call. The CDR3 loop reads CASSQGVRELFF. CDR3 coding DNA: TGCGCCAGCAGCCAAGGGGTCCGGGAGCTGTTTTTT.